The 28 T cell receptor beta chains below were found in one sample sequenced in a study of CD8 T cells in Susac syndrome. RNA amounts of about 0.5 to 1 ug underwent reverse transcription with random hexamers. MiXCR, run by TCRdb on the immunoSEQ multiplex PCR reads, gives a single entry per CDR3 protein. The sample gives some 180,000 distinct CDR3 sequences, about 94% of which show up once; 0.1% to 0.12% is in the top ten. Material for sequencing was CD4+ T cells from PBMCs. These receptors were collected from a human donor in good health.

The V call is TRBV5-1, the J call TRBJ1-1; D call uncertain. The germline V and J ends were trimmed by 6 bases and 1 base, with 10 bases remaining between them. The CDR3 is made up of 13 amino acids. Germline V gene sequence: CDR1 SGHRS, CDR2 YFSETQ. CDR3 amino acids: CASKEGPNTEAFF. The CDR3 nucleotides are TGCGCCAGCAAGGAGGGCCCGAACACTGAAGCTTTCTTT.

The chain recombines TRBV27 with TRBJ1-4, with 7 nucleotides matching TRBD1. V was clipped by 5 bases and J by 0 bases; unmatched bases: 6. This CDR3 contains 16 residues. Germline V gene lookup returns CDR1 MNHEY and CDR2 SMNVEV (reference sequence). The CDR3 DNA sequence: TGTGCCAGCAGTACTGCGACAGGGACAACTAATGAAAAACTGTTTTTT. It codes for CASSTATGTTNEKLFF.

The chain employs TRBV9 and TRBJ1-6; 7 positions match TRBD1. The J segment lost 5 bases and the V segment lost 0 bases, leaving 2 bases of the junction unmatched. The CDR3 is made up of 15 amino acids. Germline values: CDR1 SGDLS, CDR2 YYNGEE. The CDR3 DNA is TGTGCCAGCAGCGTAGGCCAGGGGGATAATTCACCCCTCCACTTT. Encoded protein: CASSVGQGDNSPLHF. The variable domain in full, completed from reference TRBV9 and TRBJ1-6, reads DSGVTQTPKHLITATGQRVTLRCSPRSGDLSVYWYQQSLDQGLQFLIQYYNGEERAKGNILERFSAQQFPDLHSELNLSSLELGDSALYFCASSVGQGDNSPLHFGNGTRLTVT.

CDR3 loop: CASSPGTNNEQFF. CDR3 bases: TGCGCCAGCAGCCCCGGGACAAACAATGAGCAGTTCTTC. V is TRBV5-1 and J is TRBJ2-1; a possible D gene is TRBD1 (6 bases). Germline V lookup: CDR1 SGHRS, CDR2 YFSETQ. The V gene lost 4 bases and the J gene lost 5 bases, with 10 bases spanning the gap. The CDR3 runs 13 residues.

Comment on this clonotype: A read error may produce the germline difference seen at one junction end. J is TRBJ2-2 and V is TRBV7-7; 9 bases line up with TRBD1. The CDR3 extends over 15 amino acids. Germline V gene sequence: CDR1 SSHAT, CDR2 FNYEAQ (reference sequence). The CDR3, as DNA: TGTGCTAGCAGCCCGGGACAGGGGAACACCGGGGAGCTGTTTTTT. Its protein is CASSPGQGNTGELFF.

The CDR3 coding sequence is TGCAGCGTTGGAGAGTCTAGACAAGAGACCCAGTACTTC. It codes for CSVGESRQETQYF. The chain links TRBV29-1 to TRBJ2-5; no clear D gene. Trimming shortened V by 4 bases and J by 2 bases, and 11 bases separated the two germline ends. Germline V gene sequence: CDR1 SQVTM, CDR2 ANQGSEA. This CDR3 spans 13 amino acids.

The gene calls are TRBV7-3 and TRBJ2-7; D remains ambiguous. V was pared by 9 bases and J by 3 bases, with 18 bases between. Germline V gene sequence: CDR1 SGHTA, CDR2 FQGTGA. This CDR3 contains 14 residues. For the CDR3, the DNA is TGTGCCAGTCACCGTGGTGGGTTACACTACGAGCAGTACTTC. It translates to CASHRGGLHYEQYF.

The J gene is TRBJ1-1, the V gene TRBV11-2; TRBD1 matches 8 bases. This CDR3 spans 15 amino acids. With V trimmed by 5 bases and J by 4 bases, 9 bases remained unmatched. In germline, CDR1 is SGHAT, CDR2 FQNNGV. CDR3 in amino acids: CASSPTGVHSTEAFF. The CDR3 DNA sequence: TGTGCCAGCAGCCCGACAGGGGTTCATTCCACTGAAGCTTTCTTT.

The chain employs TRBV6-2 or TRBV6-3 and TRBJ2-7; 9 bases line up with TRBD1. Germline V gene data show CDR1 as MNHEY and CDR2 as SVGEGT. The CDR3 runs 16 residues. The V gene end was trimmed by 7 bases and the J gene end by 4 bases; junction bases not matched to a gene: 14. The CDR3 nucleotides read TGTGCCAGCACCAGTCGTATCGGGACAGGGCAATACGAGCAGTACTTC. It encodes CASTSRIGTGQYEQYF.

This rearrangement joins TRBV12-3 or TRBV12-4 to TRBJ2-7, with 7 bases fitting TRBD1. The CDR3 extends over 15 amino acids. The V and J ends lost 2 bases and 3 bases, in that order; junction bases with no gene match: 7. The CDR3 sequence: CASSLPGQWDYEQYF. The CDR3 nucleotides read TGTGCCAGCAGTTTACCGGGACAGTGGGACTACGAGCAGTACTTC.

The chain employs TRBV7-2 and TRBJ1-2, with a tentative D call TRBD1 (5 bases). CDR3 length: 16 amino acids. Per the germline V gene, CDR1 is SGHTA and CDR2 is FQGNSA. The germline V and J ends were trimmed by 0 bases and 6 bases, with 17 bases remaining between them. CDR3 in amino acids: CASSLAQLTGRHGYTF. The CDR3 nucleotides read TGTGCCAGCAGCTTAGCGCAATTAACGGGGCGGCATGGCTACACCTTC.

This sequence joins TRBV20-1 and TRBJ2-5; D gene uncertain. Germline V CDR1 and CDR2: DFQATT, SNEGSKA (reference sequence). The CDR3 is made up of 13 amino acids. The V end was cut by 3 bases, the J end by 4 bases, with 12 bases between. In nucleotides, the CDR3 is TGCAGTGCTAGTCTAGACTTCGGAGAGACCCAGTACTTC. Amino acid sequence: CSASLDFGETQYF.

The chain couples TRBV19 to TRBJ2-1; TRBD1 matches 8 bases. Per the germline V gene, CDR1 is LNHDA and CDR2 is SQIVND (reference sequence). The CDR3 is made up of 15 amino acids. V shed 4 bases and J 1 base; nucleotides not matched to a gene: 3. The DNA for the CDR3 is TGTGCCAGTAGTAACACAGGGGGATCCTACAATGAGCAGTTCTTC. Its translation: CASSNTGGSYNEQFF.

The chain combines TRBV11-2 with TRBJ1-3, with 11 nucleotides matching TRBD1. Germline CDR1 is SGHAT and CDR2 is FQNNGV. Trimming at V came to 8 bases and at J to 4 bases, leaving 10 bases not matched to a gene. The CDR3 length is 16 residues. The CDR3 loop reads CASRRPGTGGGNTIYF. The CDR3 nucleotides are TGTGCCAGCCGAAGACCTGGGACAGGGGGAGGAAACACCATATATTTT.

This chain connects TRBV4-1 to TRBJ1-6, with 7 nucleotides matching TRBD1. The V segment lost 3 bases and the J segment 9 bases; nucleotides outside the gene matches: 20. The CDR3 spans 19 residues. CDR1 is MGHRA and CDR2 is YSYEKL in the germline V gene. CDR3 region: CASSHPRTGRIMLGSPLHF. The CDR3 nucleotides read TGCGCCAGCAGCCACCCCAGGACAGGAAGAATTATGTTAGGTTCACCCCTCCACTTT.

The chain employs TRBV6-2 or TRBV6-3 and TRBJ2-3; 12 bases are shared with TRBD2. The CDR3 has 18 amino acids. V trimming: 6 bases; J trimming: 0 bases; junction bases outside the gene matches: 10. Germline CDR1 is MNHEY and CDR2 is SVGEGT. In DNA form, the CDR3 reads TGTGCCAGCAGCCTCCCCCCGACTAGCGGGGGTAGCACAGATACGCAGTATTTT. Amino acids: CASSLPPTSGGSTDTQYF.

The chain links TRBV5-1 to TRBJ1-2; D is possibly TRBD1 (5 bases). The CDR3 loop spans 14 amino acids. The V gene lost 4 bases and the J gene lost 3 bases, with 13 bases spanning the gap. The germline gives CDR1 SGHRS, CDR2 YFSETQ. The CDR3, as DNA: TGCGCCAGCAGCCCCGGACAAGACTACTATGGCTACACCTTC. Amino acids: CASSPGQDYYGYTF. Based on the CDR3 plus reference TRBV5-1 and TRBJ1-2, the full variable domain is KAGVTQTPRYLIKTRGQQVTLSCSPISGHRSVSWYQQTPGQGLQFLFEYFSETQRNKGNFPGRFSGRQFSNSRSEMNVSTLELGDSALYLCASSPGQDYYGYTFGSGTRLTVV.

The CDR3 reads CASSLGADTEAFF. CDR3 nucleotides: TGTGCCAGCAGTTTAGGGGCGGACACTGAAGCTTTCTTT. The chain joins TRBV12-3 or TRBV12-4 to TRBJ1-1; D gene ambiguous. Trimming shortened V by 1 base and J by 3 bases, and 6 bases separated the two germline ends. CDR3 length: 13 amino acids.

CDR3 DNA sequence: TGTGCCAGCAGTTACTCGAGAGTCCAAGAGACCCAGTACTTC. This gives the protein CASSYSRVQETQYF. The rearrangement links TRBV6-2 or TRBV6-3 to TRBJ2-5; D is undetermined. Trimming left V 0 bases short and J 1 base short, with 6 bases between. CDR3 length equals 14 residues. The germline V gene encodes CDR1 MNHEY and CDR2 SVGEGT.

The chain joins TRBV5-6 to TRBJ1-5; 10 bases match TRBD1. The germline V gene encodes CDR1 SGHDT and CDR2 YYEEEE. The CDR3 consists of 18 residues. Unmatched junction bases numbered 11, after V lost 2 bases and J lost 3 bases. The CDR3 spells CASSFGTGTGVFNQPQHF. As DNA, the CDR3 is TGTGCCAGCAGCTTTGGGACCGGGACAGGGGTTTTCAATCAGCCCCAGCATTTT.

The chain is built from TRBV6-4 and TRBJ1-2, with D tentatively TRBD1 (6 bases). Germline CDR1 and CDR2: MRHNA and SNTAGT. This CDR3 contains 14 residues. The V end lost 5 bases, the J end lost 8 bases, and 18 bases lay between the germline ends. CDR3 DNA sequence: TGTGCCAGCAGTTCCTCGGGGGCTCCAGGAGGCTACACCTTC. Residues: CASSSSGAPGGYTF.

CDR3 in DNA: TGTGCCAGCACCCCGTCGGGGAATGGTGCCGAGCAGTACTTC. This gives the protein CASTPSGNGAEQYF. The J gene is TRBJ2-7, the V gene TRBV6-6; tentatively, D is TRBD2 (5 bases). From germline, CDR1 is MNHNY and CDR2 SVGAGI (reference sequence). The CDR3 loop spans 14 amino acids. Trimming took off 7 bases at V and 6 bases at J, with 19 bases between the two ends.

CDR3 residues: CASSRLAGVPYEQYV. The CDR3 bases are TGTGCCAGCAGCCGCCTAGCGGGGGTTCCTTACGAGCAGTACGTC. The chain combines TRBV28 with TRBJ2-7, with 10 bases aligning to TRBD2. J lost 4 bases, V lost 6 bases, and 9 bases had no gene match. Germline assignment: CDR1 MDHEN and CDR2 SYDVKM. This CDR3 comprises 15 residues.

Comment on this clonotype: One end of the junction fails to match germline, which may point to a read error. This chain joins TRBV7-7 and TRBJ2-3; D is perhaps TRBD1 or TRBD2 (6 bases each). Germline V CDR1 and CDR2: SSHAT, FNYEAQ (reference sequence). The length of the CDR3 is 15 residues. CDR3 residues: CASSKRGVLTDTQYF. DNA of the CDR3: TGTGCTAGCAGCAAAAGGGGGGTTTTAACAGATACGCAGTATTTT. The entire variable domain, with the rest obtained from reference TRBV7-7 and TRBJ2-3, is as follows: GAGVSQSPRYKVTKRGQDVTLRCDPISSHATLYWYQQALGQGPEFLTYFNYEAQPDKSGLPSDRFSAERPEGSISTLTIQRTEQRDSAMYRCASSKRGVLTDTQYFGPGTRLTVL.

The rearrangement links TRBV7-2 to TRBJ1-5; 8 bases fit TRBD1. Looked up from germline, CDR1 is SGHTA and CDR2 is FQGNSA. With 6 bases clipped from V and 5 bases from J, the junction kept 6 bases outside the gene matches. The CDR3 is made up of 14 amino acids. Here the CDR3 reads CASSSTGGYQPQHF. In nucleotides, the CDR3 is TGTGCCAGCAGTTCTACAGGGGGTTATCAGCCCCAGCATTTT.

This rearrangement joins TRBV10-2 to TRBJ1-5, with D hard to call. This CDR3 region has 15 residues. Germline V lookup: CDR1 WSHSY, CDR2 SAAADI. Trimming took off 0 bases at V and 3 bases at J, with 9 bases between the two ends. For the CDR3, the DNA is TGCGCCAGCAGTGAGTCAGGCCCTTTCAATCAGCCCCAGCATTTT. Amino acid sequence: CASSESGPFNQPQHF.

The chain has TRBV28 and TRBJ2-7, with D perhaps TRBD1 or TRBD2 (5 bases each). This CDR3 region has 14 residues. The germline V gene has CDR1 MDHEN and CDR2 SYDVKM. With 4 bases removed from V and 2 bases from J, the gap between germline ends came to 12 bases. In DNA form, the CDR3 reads TGTGCCAGCAGTTCCGGGACCCTGACCTACGAGCAGTACGTC. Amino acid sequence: CASSSGTLTYEQYV.

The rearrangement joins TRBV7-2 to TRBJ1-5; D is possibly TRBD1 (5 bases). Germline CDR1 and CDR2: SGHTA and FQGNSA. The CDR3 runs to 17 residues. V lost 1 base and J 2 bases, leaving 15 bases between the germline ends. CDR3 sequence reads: CASSLGSGIGGNQPQHF. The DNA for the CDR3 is TGTGCCAGCAGCTTAGGGTCAGGGATAGGAGGCAATCAGCCCCAGCATTTT. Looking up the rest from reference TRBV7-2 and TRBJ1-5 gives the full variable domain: GAGVSQSPSNKVTEKGKDVELRCDPISGHTALYWYRQSLGQGLEFLIYFQGNSAPDKSGLPSDRFSAERTGGSVSTLTIQRTQQEDSAVYLCASSLGSGIGGNQPQHFGDGTRLSIL.